What follows are 30 T cell receptor beta chains derived from one specimen sequenced in a study of CD8+CD57+ T cells in acquired aplastic anemia. Researchers used genomic DNA as the template to profile TCR beta VDJ and CDR3. TCRdb itself ran the reads through MiXCR, one entry per CDR3 protein. Of fewer than 250,000 distinct CDR3 sequences listed, around 45% were seen once; the top ten hold 6.5% to 10%. Previously, flow cytometry had revealed CD8+CD57+ cell expansion in the patients chosen for sequencing. Material: sorted CD4+, CD8+, or CD8+CD57+ T cells (not recorded which) from PBMCs. All receptors come from a human donor with aplastic anemia.

The rearrangement joins TRBV10-3 to TRBJ1-1; D remains ambiguous. Trimming removed 0 bases from V and 3 bases from J, with 5 bases in between. CDR1 and CDR2 (germline): ENHRY, SYGVKD. The CDR3 totals 13 residues. The CDR3 spells CAISESSDTEAFF. In DNA form, the CDR3 reads TGTGCCATCAGTGAGTCGTCAGACACTGAAGCTTTCTTT.

As for this clonotype: At one boundary the junction diverges from the germline segment, which might be a read error. This chain connects TRBV9 to TRBJ1-6; D is ambiguous. Germline V lookup: CDR1 SGDLS, CDR2 YYNGEE. CDR3 length equals 12 residues. The CDR3 reads CASSVRGSSLHF. The CDR3 nucleotides are TGTGCCAGCAGCGTACGGGGTTCATCCCTCCACTTT.

This clonotype was seen many times. The chain is built from TRBV6-5 and TRBJ2-6, with no clear D. The germline V gene encodes CDR1 MNHEY and CDR2 SVGAGI. CDR3 length: 16 amino acids. V shed 4 bases and J shed 2 bases, with 12 bases lying between them. CDR3 loop: CASSLVGGPGANVLTF. The CDR3 coding sequence is TGTGCCAGCAGTTTGGTCGGTGGGCCTGGGGCCAACGTCCTGACTTTC.

The chain recombines TRBV24-1 with TRBJ2-7; TRBD1 might be the D (6 bases). CDR1 and CDR2 (germline): KGHDR, SFDVKD. V shed 9 bases and J shed 0 bases, with 17 bases lying between them. The CDR3 consists of 15 residues. The DNA of the CDR3 is TGTGCCACCCCTAGACCGAGGACAGACTCCTACGAGCAGTACTTC. Protein sequence: CATPRPRTDSYEQYF.

V usage is TRBV29-1 and J usage is TRBJ2-1; tentatively, D is TRBD1 (6 bases). Germline V gene lookup returns CDR1 SQVTM and CDR2 ANQGSEA. The CDR3 spans 12 residues. Trimming removed 3 bases at V and 9 bases at J, with 12 bases between. CDR3 in DNA: TGCAGCGTTGATGAGGGGGTAACTGAGCAGTTCTTC. This sequence encodes CSVDEGVTEQFF.

This chain links TRBV20-1 with TRBJ2-7; D perhaps matches TRBD1 (5 bases). V was trimmed by 1 base and J by 5 bases, leaving 9 bases between them. CDR3 size: 12 residues. The V gene's germline CDR1 is DFQATT and CDR2 SNEGSKA (reference sequence). The CDR3 is CSARGQPHEQYF. CDR3 in DNA: TGCAGTGCTAGAGGACAGCCGCACGAGCAGTACTTC.

The V gene is TRBV12-3 or TRBV12-4, the J gene TRBJ1-2; D unclear. The CDR3 loop spans 14 amino acids. The V and J ends lost 1 base and 2 bases respectively, with 8 bases between them. The CDR3 DNA reads as TGTGCCAGCAGTTTAGGACGGATCAACTATGGCTACACCTTC. It is translated as CASSLGRINYGYTF.

The V and J genes are TRBV7-9 and TRBJ1-6, with a weak D call TRBD1 (6 bases). The CDR3 runs 15 residues. V was trimmed by 1 base and J by 3 bases, leaving 7 bases between them. From germline, CDR1 is SEHNR and CDR2 FQNEAQ (reference sequence). As DNA, the CDR3 is TGTGCCAGCAGCTTAGACAGGGTCTATAATTCACCCCTCCACTTT. It translates to CASSLDRVYNSPLHF.

This clonotype was recorded a few times. V gene TRBV3-1 combines with J gene TRBJ2-7, with D possibly matching TRBD1 (6 bases). Trimming left V 3 bases short and J 3 bases short, with 15 bases between. The CDR3 has 15 amino acids. Germline CDR1 LGHDT, CDR2 YNNKEL (reference sequence). The CDR3 region is CASSHLGGGGYEQYF. CDR3 DNA: TGTGCCAGCAGCCACCTAGGGGGTGGAGGCTACGAGCAGTACTTC.

The chain carries TRBV7-9 and TRBJ1-1; no firm D call. Germline V gives CDR1 SEHNR, CDR2 FQNEAQ (reference sequence). CDR3 length: 12 residues. Trimming cost V 2 bases and J 6 bases, with 7 bases left between them. DNA of the CDR3: TGTGCCAGCAGCTTATGGGGAGCTGAAGCTTTCTTT. Translating it yields CASSLWGAEAFF.

In its sample, this clonotype was seen many times. The chain employs TRBV4-1 and TRBJ1-1; D is possibly TRBD1 (6 bases). Germline V gene sequence: CDR1 MGHRA, CDR2 YSYEKL. This CDR3 is 13 amino acids long. Deletions cut 2 bases from V and 6 bases from J, with 10 bases between. The CDR3: CASSQPTGAEAFF. CDR3 in DNA: TGCGCCAGCAGCCAACCGACAGGCGCTGAAGCTTTCTTT.

The rearrangement uses TRBV2 and TRBJ1-1; 7 positions match TRBD1. V shed 8 bases and J 2 bases; nucleotides not matched to a gene: 5. Germline values: CDR1 SNHLY, CDR2 FYNNEI. This CDR3 has 13 amino acids. The CDR3 is CASGRDSNTEAFF. The CDR3, as DNA: TGTGCCAGCGGACGGGACAGCAACACTGAAGCTTTCTTT.

This rearrangement joins TRBV5-5 to TRBJ2-5, with a tentative D call TRBD2 (5 bases). Germline V gene lookup returns CDR1 SGHKS and CDR2 YYEKEE (reference sequence). CDR3 length: 16 residues. V was cut by 7 bases and J by 9 bases, with 28 bases left in between. The CDR3, as DNA: TGTGCCAGCGGGAAAAACTTAAGCGGACTCGAGGAGGCCCAGTACTTC. It is translated as CASGKNLSGLEEAQYF.

This chain connects TRBV6-2 or TRBV6-3 to TRBJ1-2; possibly TRBD1 for D (6 bases). The CDR3 spans 16 residues. Trimming took 5 bases from V and 6 from J, leaving 22 bases between them. Germline V gene lookup returns CDR1 MNHEY and CDR2 SVGEGT. The CDR3 sequence is CASSTQWDTLANGYTF. The DNA for the CDR3 is TGTGCCAGCAGTACCCAATGGGACACTCTCGCGAATGGCTACACCTTC.

The rearrangement uses TRBV10-3 and TRBJ1-3; no clear D. Germline V gene data show CDR1 as ENHRY and CDR2 as SYGVKD. This CDR3 region has 14 residues. V was shortened by 6 bases and J by 5 bases, with 14 bases between the two germline ends. The CDR3 spells CAISERTERNTIYF. The CDR3, as DNA: TGTGCCATCAGCGAGAGGACGGAGAGAAACACCATATATTTT.

At least ten counts were recorded for this clonotype. The chain couples TRBV7-9 to TRBJ2-3, with 8 nucleotides matching TRBD2. CDR3 length: 13 amino acids. Germline loops: CDR1 SEHNR, CDR2 FQNEAQ (reference sequence). V lost 5 bases and J lost 5; bases outside the gene matches: 3. The CDR3 DNA reads TGTGCCAGCAGCCCAGGGACTAGAGATACGCAGTATTTT. Amino acid sequence: CASSPGTRDTQYF.

This clonotype was detected ten times or more. This chain uses TRBV6-4 with TRBJ2-1; 7 nucleotides match TRBD2. Germline V lookup: CDR1 MRHNA, CDR2 SNTAGT. V lost 0 bases, J lost 8 bases, and 10 bases stayed unmatched. The CDR3 is 16 amino acids. The CDR3 region has the DNA TGTGCCAGCAGTGACTCGAGCGGGGATCGTGGGCATGAGCAGTTCTTC. Protein sequence: CASSDSSGDRGHEQFF.

Of note for this clonotype: A much larger clone lies one base from this, so it may be a read error. The CDR3 carries no conserved terminal phenylalanine or tryptophan, so it likely arises from a read error. Because the CDR3's place on the DNA is in doubt, the DNA is left out and the CDR3 is given as listed by TCRdb. This CDR3 is CASSPTGLVYGCTL. This chain joins TRBV7-9 and TRBJ1-2; the DNA was not compared with TRBD1, the D call given in the table. The CDR3 has 14 amino acids, counting both end residues. Germline V gene lookup returns CDR1 SEHNR and CDR2 FQNEAQ (reference sequence).

This chain links TRBV4-1 with TRBJ1-6; the match to TRBD1 covers 9 bases. Trimming cost V 5 bases and J 7 bases; bases outside gene matches: 3. The CDR3 has 14 residues. The germline gives CDR1 MGHRA, CDR2 YSYEKL. CDR3 region: CASSSTGGNSPLHF. For the CDR3, the DNA is TGCGCCAGCAGCTCGACAGGGGGGAATTCACCCCTCCACTTT.

This clonotype was seen many times. This sequence joins TRBV7-9 and TRBJ2-1; D unresolved. The CDR3 consists of 14 residues. Trimming left V 5 bases short and J 9 bases short, with 17 bases between. Germline V gene sequence: CDR1 SEHNR, CDR2 FQNEAQ (reference sequence). The CDR3 nucleotides are TGTGCCAGCAGCAGGCCCAGGCAGAGCACTGAGCAGTTCTTC. This encodes CASSRPRQSTEQFF.

The rearrangement uses TRBV10-3 and TRBJ2-7, with TRBD2 matching 8 bases. This CDR3 has 13 residues. Trimming at V came to 4 bases and at J to 3 bases, leaving 2 bases not matched to a gene. Germline V gene lookup returns CDR1 ENHRY and CDR2 SYGVKD. CDR3 DNA: TGTGCCATCAGTGCGACTAGCGACTACGAGCAGTACTTC. Encoded protein: CAISATSDYEQYF.

This clonotype was seen more than once but under ten times. The rearrangement links TRBV2 to TRBJ2-6; D gene unclear. In germline, CDR1 is SNHLY, CDR2 FYNNEI. Trimming took 3 bases from V and 1 from J, leaving 7 bases between them. The CDR3 sequence is 15 residues long. CDR3 in DNA: TGTGCCAGCAGTGAGAGTAAGTCTGGGGCCAACGTCCTGACTTTC. Protein product: CASSESKSGANVLTF.

The J gene is TRBJ2-2, the V gene TRBV20-1; TRBD1 matches at 8 bases. This CDR3 region has 14 residues. Germline trimming cut 4 bases from V and 7 bases from J; bases unmatched to any gene: 8. CDR1 is DFQATT, CDR2 SNEGSKA, per germline (reference sequence). CDR3 in DNA: TGCAGTGCTAAAGGCAGGGGGCTAGGCGGGGAGCTGTTTTTT. It translates to CSAKGRGLGGELFF.

In this sample, this clonotype turned up many times. The chain uses TRBV7-9 and TRBJ2-1; 7 bases agree with TRBD1. This CDR3 spans 16 amino acids. CDR1 and CDR2 from the germline V gene are SEHNR and FQNEAQ (reference sequence). V was pared by 6 bases and J by 1 base, with 9 bases of the junction left unmatched. CDR3 protein: CASRKKETGSYNEQFF. The CDR3 bases are TGTGCCAGCAGGAAAAAAGAGACAGGGTCCTACAATGAGCAGTTCTTC.

The gene calls are TRBV13 and TRBJ2-3, with D perhaps being TRBD1 or TRBD2 (5 bases each). The CDR3 runs 14 residues. The V gene's germline CDR1 is PRHDT and CDR2 FYEKMQ (reference sequence). The ends were cut back, 3 bases at V and 1 base at J, with 8 bases in the middle. DNA for the CDR3: TGTGCCAGCAGCTTTCAGGGAGGCACAGATACGCAGTATTTT. Protein: CASSFQGGTDTQYF.

The chain is built from TRBV15 and TRBJ1-1; D uncertain. With 0 bases removed from V and 4 bases from J, the gap between germline ends came to 15 bases. Germline CDR1 and CDR2: LNHNV and YYDKDF (reference sequence). The CDR3 is made up of 16 amino acids. The CDR3 sequence: CATSRDVSSPSTEAFF. The CDR3 DNA follows: TGTGCCACCAGCAGAGATGTGTCTTCTCCTTCCACTGAAGCTTTCTTT.

The chain links TRBV20-1 to TRBJ2-7, with D unresolved. V lost 4 bases to trimming and J lost 2 bases, with 18 bases between them. CDR1 DFQATT and CDR2 SNEGSKA come from the germline V gene (reference sequence). This CDR3 has 15 amino acids. Here the CDR3 reads CSAKDLRTTPYEQYF. The DNA of the CDR3 is TGCAGTGCTAAAGACCTCAGGACCACACCCTACGAGCAGTACTTC.

The V gene is TRBV30, the J gene TRBJ2-7; D gene ambiguous. CDR1 GTSNPN and CDR2 SVGIG come from the germline V gene (reference sequence). V was clipped by 2 bases and J by 1 base, with 9 bases between them. This CDR3 is 13 amino acids long. In nucleotides, the CDR3 is TGTGCCTGGAGTTCTGGCGGTTCCTACGAGCAGTACTTC. This codes for CAWSSGGSYEQYF. The complete variable domain, with remaining parts taken from reference TRBV30 and TRBJ2-7, reads SQTIHQWPATLVQPVGSPLSLECTVEGTSNPNLYWYRQAAGRGLQLLFYSVGIGQISSEVPQNLSASRPQDRQFILSSKKLLLSDSGFYLCAWSSGGSYEQYFGPGTRLTVT.

The rearrangement uses TRBV7-3 and TRBJ2-7; D uncertain. There are 13 residues in the CDR3. With 6 bases removed from V and 3 bases from J, the gap between germline ends came to 12 bases. Germline CDR1 reads SGHTA; CDR2 reads FQGTGA. The CDR3 DNA reads TGTGCCAGCAGTGAGTTCTTGGGCTACGAGCAGTACTTC. Its translation is CASSEFLGYEQYF. Looking up the rest from reference TRBV7-3 and TRBJ2-7 gives the full variable domain: GAGVSQTPSNKVTEKGKYVELRCDPISGHTALYWYRQSLGQGPEFLIYFQGTGAADDSGLPNDRFFAVRPEGSVSTLKIQRTERGDSAVYLCASSEFLGYEQYFGPGTRLTVT.

The chain uses TRBV29-1 and TRBJ1-1; maybe TRBD1 (5 bases). Looked up from germline, CDR1 is SQVTM and CDR2 is ANQGSEA. The V end was cut by 3 bases, the J end by 0 bases, with 17 bases between. The CDR3 sequence is 16 residues long. In nucleotides, the CDR3 is TGCAGCGTTGAGAGAAGGGACGGTTACATGAACACTGAAGCTTTCTTT. Translation gives CSVERRDGYMNTEAFF.